One and the same sample provided the 8 T cell receptor beta chains below, sequenced in a study of blood T cell repertoires in COVID-19. Libraries were prepared by immunoSEQ multiplex PCR; TCRdb keeps only in-frame clonotypes and omits some of them. This sample has some 300,000 clones, with roughly 86% found just once. Sequencing used PBMCs or T cells enriched from blood (not recorded which). The receptors stem from a woman in her twenties or thirties who had recovered from COVID-19.

The rearrangement uses TRBV6-5 and TRBJ1-2; 8 bases map to TRBD1. CDR1 and CDR2 from the germline V gene are MNHEY and SVGAGI. V lost 2 bases, J lost 7 bases, and 9 bases stayed unmatched. The CDR3 sequence is 15 residues long. CDR3 region: CASSYGPNRGGGYTF. The CDR3 nucleotides read TGTGCCAGCAGTTACGGTCCGAACAGGGGGGGTGGCTACACCTTC.

This clone came up once. The chain uses TRBV5-4 and TRBJ2-7; the D gene is possibly TRBD2 (5 bases). The CDR3 extends over 12 amino acids. Trimming removed 1 base from V and 6 bases from J, with 8 bases in between. Germline V gives CDR1 SGHNT, CDR2 YYREEE (reference sequence). This chain's CDR3 is CASSLRAGEQYF. The CDR3 DNA reads as TGTGCCAGCAGCTTGAGGGCGGGCGAGCAGTACTTC.

This chain connects TRBV20-1 to TRBJ2-7; TRBD2 matches 15 bases. The CDR3 consists of 19 residues. The V gene's germline CDR1 is DFQATT and CDR2 SNEGSKA (reference sequence). The V gene end was trimmed by 3 bases and the J gene end by 3 bases; junction bases not matched to a gene: 15. The CDR3 sequence: CSASDVGTSGRRVSYEQYF. The DNA for the CDR3 is TGCAGTGCTAGTGACGTCGGGACTAGCGGGAGGAGGGTAAGCTACGAGCAGTACTTC.

The V call is TRBV30, the J call TRBJ1-3, with a tentative D call TRBD1 (6 bases). With 4 bases removed from V and 0 bases from J, the gap between germline ends came to 16 bases. There are 16 residues in the CDR3. Per germline, CDR1 GTSNPN and CDR2 SVGIG (reference sequence). The DNA of the CDR3 is TGTGCCTGGATTCTGGCAGGGGCCAGCTCTGGAAACACCATATATTTT. It is translated as CAWILAGASSGNTIYF. Full variable domain (rest looked up from reference TRBV30 and TRBJ1-3): SQTIHQWPATLVQPVGSPLSLECTVEGTSNPNLYWYRQAAGRGLQLLFYSVGIGQISSEVPQNLSASRPQDRQFILSSKKLLLSDSGFYLCAWILAGASSGNTIYFGEGSWLTVV.

This clone was counted a single time. J is TRBJ2-1 and V is TRBV7-2; 7 nucleotides agree with TRBD1. CDR3 length equals 14 residues. V lost 3 bases and J lost 4; bases outside the gene matches: 3. Per germline, CDR1 SGHTA and CDR2 FQGNSA. This CDR3 is CASSFDREYNEQFF. The CDR3 DNA sequence: TGTGCCAGCAGCTTCGACAGGGAATACAATGAGCAGTTCTTC.

V usage is TRBV25-1 and J usage is TRBJ2-7; D gene uncertain. The germline gives CDR1 MGHDK, CDR2 SYGVNS. This CDR3 spans 14 amino acids. V was trimmed by 0 bases and J by 6 bases, leaving 12 bases between them. The CDR3 loop is CASSEYRTPSEQYF. Written as DNA, the CDR3 is TGTGCCAGCAGTGAATACCGAACCCCGAGCGAGCAGTACTTC.

J is TRBJ2-7 and V is TRBV29-1; possible D gene TRBD1, 6 bases. V lost 7 bases and J 3 bases, leaving 22 bases between the germline ends. The CDR3 loop spans 15 amino acids. Germline loops: CDR1 SQVTM, CDR2 ANQGSEA. The CDR3: CSAVLTGKGFYEQYF. CDR3 bases: TGCAGCGCCGTCCTGACAGGAAAGGGTTTCTACGAGCAGTACTTC.

This chain uses TRBV6-5 with TRBJ2-7; 8 bases agree with TRBD2. The V gene end was trimmed by 5 bases and the J gene end by 6 bases; junction bases not matched to a gene: 12. The CDR3 contains 15 residues. Germline V gene data show CDR1 as MNHEY and CDR2 as SVGAGI. The CDR3 nucleotides are TGTGCCAGCAGTCCCAAGTCGGGGGGGTCTTTCGAGCAGTACTTC. Its protein is CASSPKSGGSFEQYF.